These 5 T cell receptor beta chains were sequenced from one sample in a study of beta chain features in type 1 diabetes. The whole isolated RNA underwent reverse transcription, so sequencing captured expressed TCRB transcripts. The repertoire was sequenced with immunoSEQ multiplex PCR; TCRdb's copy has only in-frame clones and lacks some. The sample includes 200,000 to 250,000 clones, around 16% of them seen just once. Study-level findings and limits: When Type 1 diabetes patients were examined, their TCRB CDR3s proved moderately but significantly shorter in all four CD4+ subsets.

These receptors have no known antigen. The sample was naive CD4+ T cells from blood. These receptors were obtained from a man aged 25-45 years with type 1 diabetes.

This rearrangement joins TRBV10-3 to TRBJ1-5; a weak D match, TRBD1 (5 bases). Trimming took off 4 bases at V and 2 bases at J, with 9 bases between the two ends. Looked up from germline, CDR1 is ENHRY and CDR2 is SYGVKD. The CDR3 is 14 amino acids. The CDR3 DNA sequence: TGTGCCATCAGTGGGGACCTGGGCAATCAGCCCCAGCATTTT. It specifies CAISGDLGNQPQHF.

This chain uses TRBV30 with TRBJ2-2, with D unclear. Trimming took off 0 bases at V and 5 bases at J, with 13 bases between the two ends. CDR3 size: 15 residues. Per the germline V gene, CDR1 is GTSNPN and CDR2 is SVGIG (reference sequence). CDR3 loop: CAWSVSQTSTGELFF. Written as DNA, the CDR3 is TGTGCCTGGAGTGTATCACAGACGAGTACCGGGGAGCTGTTTTTT.

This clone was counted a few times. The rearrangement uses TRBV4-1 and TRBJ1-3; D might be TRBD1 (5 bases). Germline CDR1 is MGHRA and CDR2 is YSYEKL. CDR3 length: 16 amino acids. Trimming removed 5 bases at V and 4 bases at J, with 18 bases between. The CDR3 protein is CASSSGDGAAGNTIYF. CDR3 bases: TGCGCCAGCAGCTCCGGGGACGGAGCGGCGGGAAACACCATATATTTT.

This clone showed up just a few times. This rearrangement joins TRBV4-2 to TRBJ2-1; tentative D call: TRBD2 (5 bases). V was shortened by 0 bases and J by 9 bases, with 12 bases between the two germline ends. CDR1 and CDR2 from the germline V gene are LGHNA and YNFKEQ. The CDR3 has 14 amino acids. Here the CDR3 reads CASSQDRGFTEQFF. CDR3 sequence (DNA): TGTGCCAGCAGCCAAGATCGGGGATTCACTGAGCAGTTCTTC.

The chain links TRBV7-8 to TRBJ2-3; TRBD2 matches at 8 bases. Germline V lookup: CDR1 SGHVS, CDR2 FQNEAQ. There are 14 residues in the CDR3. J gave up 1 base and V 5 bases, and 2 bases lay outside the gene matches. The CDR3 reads CASSPREGTDTQYF. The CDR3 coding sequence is TGTGCCAGCAGCCCGCGGGAGGGCACAGATACGCAGTATTTT.